The entry below gives a single TCR beta chain sequence along with its context. Its antigen is undetermined. This entry is derived from a study of blood T cells in healthy people across ages. General study results and limits: A strong correlation was seen between TCR beta diversity and naive T cell percentage.

It was with a sample-barcoded 5' primer and a J-beta primer mix that a second PCR of roughly 6 to 12 cycles was run. Every cDNA molecule carried a tag from a template-switch adaptor bearing 12 random nucleotides. MiXCR, run by TCRdb on the 5' RACE reads, gives a single entry per CDR3 protein. The sample holds just over 1 million distinct CDR3 sequences, around 45% seen once. Donors were systemically healthy Caucasian individuals from Russia aged 6 to 90 years. Total RNA, at least 6 micrograms per sample, was extracted from PBMCs. The trim removed 2 bases at V and 12 bases at J, leaving 7 bases unmatched. The CDR3 length is 14 residues. Germline V CDR1 and CDR2: SEHNR, FQNEAQ (reference sequence).

This chain connects TRBV7-9 to TRBJ2-1; TRBD1 matches at 10 bases. This TCR came from a woman aged 60-75 years in good health. The sample comprised blood. The chain's CDR3 is CASSLRDRGQGQFF. The CDR3 coding sequence is TGTGCCAGCAGCTTAAGGGACAGGGGCCAGGGGCAGTTCTTC. The full variable domain, its missing parts supplied by reference TRBV7-9 and TRBJ2-1, is DTGVSQNPRHKITKRGQNVTFRCDPISEHNRLYWYRQTLGQGPEFLTYFQNEAQLEKSRLLSDRFSAERPKGSFSTLEIQRTEQGDSAMYLCASSLRDRGQGQFFGPGTRLTVL.